This section outlines one T cell receptor beta chain sequence together with its context. This sample was included in a study of shared T cell receptors in the human thymus. The CDR3 consists of 18 residues. CDR1 is GTSNPN, CDR2 SVGIG, per germline (reference sequence). The data were produced by immunoSEQ multiplex PCR, yet TCRdb's version contains in-frame clones alone and is incomplete. The table has about 610,000 clones, approximately 88% seen once. This same sample was also part of a study on human thymus T cells. Per that study: Having corrective surgery for congenital heart defects, healthy Finnish infants were the ones who donated. The thymus tissue came from resections taken during corrective heart surgery. An apparent bias in V and J gene usage was seen in thymic and blood repertoires. Thymic repertoires of unrelated individuals were reported in related research to overlap highly.

Sequences were obtained from thymocytes. The sequence derives from a boy younger than two with a congenital heart defect. This chain links TRBV30 with TRBJ2-5, with 11 bases matching TRBD2. Judging by the DNA end, TRBJ2-7 fits better; the J call may be wrong. The CDR3 nucleotides read TGTGCCTGGAGTGTCAATCTAGCGGGAGGCCGAAATATCTACGAGCAGTACTTC. Its protein product is CAWSVNLAGGRNIYEQYF.